This entry is about one TCR beta chain. Its cognate antigen has yet to be identified. Per-nucleotide qualities are absent, and no much larger clonotype sits a single base away. The entry originates in a study of OX40 agonist ivuxolimab in advanced cancers. Context from the whole study: The costimulatory receptor OX40 (CD134) was targeted by ivuxolimab, a fully human IgG2 agonistic monoclonal antibody. Three dose-escalation patients achieved partial responses, one with hepatocellular carcinoma and two with cutaneous melanoma. Intravenous ivuxolimab was administered to patients every 2 weeks at six dose levels: 0.01, 0.1, 0.3, 1.5, 3 and 10 mg/kg. Of the roughly 54 dose-escalation patients, hepatocellular carcinoma was present in around 20, melanoma in around 15, renal cell carcinoma in 9 and head and neck cancer in 9. The dose-escalation cohort was roughly 83% male with a mean age of around 62 years, ranging from about 23 to 85. The monotherapy dose-escalation portion (N ≈ 50 patients) of the phase I ivuxolimab trial is reported in the paper. The point of sequencing TCRbeta in the periphery was to test whether ivuxolimab changed TCR sequence diversity and drove clonal T-cell expansion. Prior anti-PD-1, anti-PD-L1 or anti-CTLA-4 therapy was permitted, and checkpoint inhibitors had been received by less than 45% of dose-escalation patients.

Patients with a history of autoimmune disease or receiving systemic immunosuppression were excluded from the trial. Peripheral blood for TCR sequencing was collected from all dose cohorts at baseline, on cycle 4 day 1, and on cycle 7 day 1. Samples came from an open-label, multicenter, first-in-human phase I dose-escalation trial of ivuxolimab. The trial enrolled adults with locally advanced or metastatic head and neck squamous cell, hepatocellular, melanoma or renal cell carcinoma. Before TCR sequencing, CD4+ and CD8+ T cells were separately sorted from peripheral blood. What the study reported, not specific to this receptor: Clonal expansion of both CD4+ and CD8+ blood T cells was observed from baseline to week 6 at doses 0.1 to 3.0 mg/kg. The antigen specificity of the clonally expanded peripheral T cells was not determined. Low levels of normalized T-cell clonal expansion were also seen in some nonresponding patients. After ivuxolimab, more expanded clones were found on average in CD8+ T cells than in CD4+ T cells. In the 0.1-3.0 mg/kg groups, partial responders were among the patients with the lowest normalized peripheral clonal expansion, particularly in CD8+ T cells.

The cysteine opens and the phenylalanine closes a CDR3 of 13 amino acids. Solely the CDR3 DNA is kept, with 39 bases framed from the first base. CDR1 and CDR2 are read off the germline V gene as SQVTM and ANQGSEA. The germline V end is reduced by 4 bases and the J end by 5 bases; junction bases left unmatched: 4. Genomic DNA was extracted from sorted cells for sequencing of the TCRbeta CDR3 region. The immunoSEQ Assay was used for sequencing of TCRbeta CDR3 regions. This immuneACCESS table, as held by TCRdb, lists in-frame sequences with V and J called but not all clones. Of the missing ones, under half trace to an unresolved V gene in checked studies; the others have no known cause. Counted in this sample were roughly 70,000 clones; around 86% of them appeared once. Jointly, the top ten make up more than 0.65% of the sample.

The chain is encoded by TRBV29-1 joined to TRBJ2-7; the central 11 bases match TRBD1. The TCR was taken from an adult with an advanced solid tumor such as melanoma, head and neck, liver or kidney cancer. Specimen: CD4+ or CD8+ T cells sorted from blood, collected in a trial of the OX40 agonist ivuxolimab. The sequenced DNA is TGCAGCGTTGCCTGGACAGGGGGCGACGAGCAGTACTTC. This is translated as CSVAWTGGDEQYF.